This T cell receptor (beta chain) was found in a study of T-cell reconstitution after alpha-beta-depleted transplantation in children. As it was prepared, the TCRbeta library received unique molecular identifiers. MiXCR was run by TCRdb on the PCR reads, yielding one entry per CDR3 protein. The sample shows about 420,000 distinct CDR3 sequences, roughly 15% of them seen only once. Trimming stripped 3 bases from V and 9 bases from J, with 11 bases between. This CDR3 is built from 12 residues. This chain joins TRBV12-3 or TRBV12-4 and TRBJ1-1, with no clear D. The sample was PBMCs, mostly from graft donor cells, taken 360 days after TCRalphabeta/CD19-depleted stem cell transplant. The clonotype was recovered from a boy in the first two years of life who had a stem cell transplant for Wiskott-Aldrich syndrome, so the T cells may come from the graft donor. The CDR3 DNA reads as TGTGCCAGCAGTTTTTCCAGAGTGAAAGCTTTCTTT. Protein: CASSFSRVKAFF.